The 12 T cell receptor beta chains listed next were all sequenced from one sample in a study of blood T cell repertoires in COVID-19. Clones were sequenced by immunoSEQ multiplex PCR, and TCRdb holds only the in-frame ones, with some missing. The repertoire consists of roughly 400,000 clones, with around 90% occurring once and the leading ten covering more than 2%. The sequenced sample was PBMCs or T cells enriched from blood (not recorded which). All receptors come from a woman in her forties with acute COVID-19.

The chain joins TRBV28 to TRBJ1-2; D may be TRBD1 (6 bases). This CDR3 region has 15 residues. Germline V gene lookup returns CDR1 MDHEN and CDR2 SYDVKM. The ends were cut back, 4 bases at V and 4 bases at J, with 16 bases in the middle. The CDR3 reads CASSYSLDRSYGYTF. The CDR3 bases are TGTGCCAGCAGTTACTCCCTTGACAGGAGCTATGGCTACACCTTC.

This clone was detected a few times. The chain joins TRBV12-5 to TRBJ1-1; no definite D call. Deletions cut 4 bases from V and 3 bases from J, with 6 bases between. Germline lookup yields CDR1 LGHNT and CDR2 FRNRAP. This CDR3 has 12 amino acids. CDR3 DNA sequence: TGTGCTAGTGGTTATCTTGACACTGAAGCTTTCTTT. Translation gives CASGYLDTEAFF.

The V call is TRBV4-1, the J call TRBJ1-2; D unclear. The CDR3 runs to 13 residues. The V gene lost 1 base and the J gene lost 8 bases, with 11 bases spanning the gap. The germline V gene has CDR1 MGHRA and CDR2 YSYEKL. CDR3 sequence (DNA): TGCGCCAGCAGCCAAGCTGGGCCGGGAGGCTACACCTTC. Protein product: CASSQAGPGGYTF.

This chain uses TRBV11-2 with TRBJ1-6, with 8 bases that match TRBD1. Germline V gene data show CDR1 as SGHAT and CDR2 as FQNNGV. Trimming at V came to 5 bases and at J to 9 bases, leaving 12 bases not matched to a gene. CDR3 size: 16 residues. CDR3 coding DNA: TGTGCCAGCAGCCAACCCGGACAGGGAAAAGGTTCACCCCTCCACTTT. It encodes CASSQPGQGKGSPLHF. The variable domain in full, completed from reference TRBV11-2 and TRBJ1-6, reads EAGVAQSPRYKIIEKRQSVAFWCNPISGHATLYWYQQILGQGPKLLIQFQNNGVVDDSQLPKDRFSAERLKGVDSTLKIQPAKLEDSAVYLCASSQPGQGKGSPLHFGNGTRLTVT.

The chain couples TRBV18 to TRBJ2-5; no firm D call. From germline, CDR1 is KGHSH and CDR2 LQKENI. The CDR3 runs 13 residues. V gave up 3 bases and J gave up 0 bases, with 5 bases separating them. In nucleotides, the CDR3 is TGTGCCAGCTCACCTTCAGACCAAGAGACCCAGTACTTC. Translated: CASSPSDQETQYF.

The chain combines TRBV7-9 with TRBJ2-3; 8 bases are a match to TRBD2. This CDR3 region has 15 residues. CDR1 is SEHNR, CDR2 FQNEAQ, per germline (reference sequence). Trimming took 4 bases from V and 5 from J; bases not matched to a gene: 8. The CDR3 protein is CASSYIGGAIDTQYF. DNA for the CDR3: TGTGCCAGCAGCTACATCGGGGGGGCCATAGATACGCAGTATTTT.

This chain uses TRBV28 with TRBJ1-1; TRBD1 aligns across 7 bases. Looked up from germline, CDR1 is MDHEN and CDR2 is SYDVKM. The CDR3 contains 13 residues. The V segment lost 6 bases and the J segment 6 bases; nucleotides outside the gene matches: 7. CDR3 region: CASRRQGLAEAFF. For the CDR3, the DNA is TGTGCCAGCAGGCGACAGGGTTTGGCTGAAGCTTTCTTT.

The J gene is TRBJ1-5, the V gene TRBV6-6, with TRBD1 identical over 10 bases. Trimming at V came to 5 bases and at J to 9 bases, leaving 10 bases not matched to a gene. The CDR3 loop spans 15 amino acids. Germline V gene data show CDR1 as MNHNY and CDR2 as SVGAGI (reference sequence). The CDR3 is CASSPSGQGHWPQHF. The DNA of the CDR3 is TGTGCCAGCAGTCCGTCGGGACAGGGGCACTGGCCCCAGCATTTT.

The rearrangement uses TRBV6-5 and TRBJ2-2; 9 bases agree with TRBD1. Germline V gene lookup returns CDR1 MNHEY and CDR2 SVGAGI. Trimming cost V 5 bases and J 6 bases; bases outside gene matches: 7. The CDR3 sequence is 15 residues long. CDR3 region: CASSRPGQGSGELFF. CDR3 in DNA: TGTGCCAGCAGTCGGCCGGGACAGGGATCCGGGGAGCTGTTTTTT.

This clone was seen just once. The CDR3 coding sequence is TGCGCCAGCAGCTTGGGTGGATCGAGACAGTCTGGTGAAAAACTGTTTTTT. Translating gives CASSLGGSRQSGEKLFF. The chain recombines TRBV5-1 with TRBJ1-4; D perhaps matches TRBD1 (5 bases). Germline V gives CDR1 SGHRS, CDR2 YFSETQ. The CDR3 extends over 17 amino acids. V was shortened by 0 bases and J by 7 bases, with 19 bases between the two germline ends.

The chain uses TRBV3-1 (or the pseudogene TRBV3-2) and TRBJ2-3, with D maybe TRBD2 (6 bases). Germline assignment: CDR1 LGHDT and CDR2 YNNKEL (reference sequence). Trimming shortened V by 1 base and J by 0 bases, and 17 bases separated the two germline ends. CDR3 length equals 18 residues. CDR3: CASSQARRRGTSTDTQYF. CDR3 bases: TGTGCCAGCAGCCAAGCCCGGCGGCGGGGAACTAGCACAGATACGCAGTATTTT.

The chain carries TRBV6-6 and TRBJ1-3; 12 bases line up with TRBD1. Germline V lookup: CDR1 MNHNY, CDR2 SVGAGI (reference sequence). CDR3 length: 16 residues. After removal of 3 bases from V and 3 bases from J, the junction contained 3 bases not matched to a gene. The CDR3: CASSYGDRGRGNTIYF. The CDR3 DNA reads TGTGCCAGCAGTTATGGGGACAGGGGGCGTGGAAACACCATATATTTT.